This T cell receptor beta chain was sequenced for a study of CD8 T cells in Susac syndrome (dated 2019 in TCRdb). About the full investigation: Whether CD8+ T cell activation and differentiation in Susac syndrome was antigen driven was tested using repertoire sequencing. The full study reports these points: The study acknowledged that relatively few individuals were included in the TCR sequencing and HLA analysis.

Remarks on this clonotype: Its binding antigen is unknown. The input lacks base qualities; no much larger clone sits a single base away.

Peripheral blood CD8+ and CD4+ T cells from healthy donors, Susac syndrome patients and multiple sclerosis patients were profiled by high-throughput TCR beta sequencing. Healthy donors were included as age- and sex-matched controls. Bulk CD8+ and CD4+ T cells were purified by magnetic negative isolation, while CD8+ TEMRA cells were enriched using FACS. Blood was collected in EDTA tubes and processed within 24 hours, with PBMCs isolated through density gradient centrifugation. PBMCs intended for TCR sequencing were cryopreserved in liquid nitrogen and were subsequently thawed in a 37 degrees C water bath. The sorted or isolated CD4+, CD8+ and CD8+ TEMRA cells had a purity of 90% or higher. RNA was extracted using the RNeasy kit, and about 0.5 to 1 ug of the RNA was reverse transcribed with random hexamers. The immunoSEQ multiplex PCR assay, which covers 54 Vbeta and 13 Jbeta segments, was used to amplify TCR beta CDR3 regions. To correct PCR amplification bias, a synthetic template baseline was used for both primer optimization and computational correction. Turning to the authors' computational methods: Reads were annotated to V, D and J genes according to IMGT and were analyzed with immunoSEQ Analyzer, with only productive sequences retained. Clonality was calculated as one minus the Shannon entropy normalized by log2 of the number of productive unique sequences. For each patient and control, public and private clones were evaluated within the 100 most prevalent clones. A clone was defined as Susac-specific if it was absent from the healthy and MS cohorts, from 950 to 1,300 published viral clones and from other ImmuneACCESS disease sequences. TCRdb redid the processing of the public reads, applying fastp at Q25 and MiXCR, and retained in-frame beta chains. Duplicate CDR3 protein sequences are folded into a single record with the most common DNA and genes. These V and J calls originate from TCRdb's pipeline instead of the authors' own analysis. This sample comprises fewer than 200,000 distinct CDR3 sequences, roughly 95% of them detected only once. The biggest ten clones account for about 0.1% of the sample.

What was sequenced was CD4+ T cells from PBMCs. This receptor was taken from a human donor in good health.

The DNA reads TGTGCCGCACTACTAGGTCCGTACGGGGAGCTGTTTTTT. This encodes CAALLGPYGELFF. The rearranged segments are TRBV30 and TRBJ2-2; the D segment could be TRBD2, given 5 matching bases. CDR1 and CDR2 are read off the germline V gene (reference sequence) as GTSNPN and SVGIG. Measured from the cysteine to the phenylalanine, the CDR3 is 13 residues long. CDR3 DNA only is kept here, 39 bases in frame from base 1. Trimming takes 8 bases from V and 7 bases from J, and the germline ends sit 17 bases apart.